This TCR beta chain emerged from a study of response to subunit inactivated influenza vaccine. The study's findings and limits: Authors suggested few new T cells are recruited by each seasonal influenza vaccination.

Per the germline V gene, CDR1 is SGHNT and CDR2 is YYREEE (reference sequence). The V end was cut by 4 bases, the J end by 5 bases, with 10 bases between. This CDR3 has 12 amino acids. MiXCR, run by TCRdb on the RT-PCR reads, gives a single entry per CDR3 protein. The sample holds around 790,000 distinct CDR3 sequences, approximately 22% seen once. Points on this clonotype: The antigen is unknown.

V is TRBV5-4 and J is TRBJ2-7; D not resolved. The starting material was PBMCs from blood, obtained 5 days after vaccination. The sequence was collected from a man between 50 and 59 years old who received an inactivated influenza vaccine. The CDR3 bases are TGTGCCAGCAGCCTGAAGCAGGACGAGCAGTACTTC. Translated, it gives CASSLKQDEQYF.